A selection of T cell receptor beta chains follows, all from one sample in a study of read filtering for tumor transcriptome and immune sequencing. TCRdb itself ran the reads through MiXCR, one entry per CDR3 protein. The sample lists about 27,000 distinct CDR3 sequences, under 15% occurring once. The sample was a population of CD138-negative cells sorted from bone marrow. The source is a donor aged 40 or over with multiple myeloma. CDR3s include the opening cysteine and the closing phenylalanine or tryptophan. A D gene is named only where the DNA matches it firmly. A clone size is listed for some rows: how often the clone was seen (once, few, many), or a class if it is expanded.

CDR3 protein | CDR3 DNA | clone size | D gene | J gene | V gene
CATSPDRVNTEAFF | TGTGCCACCAGCCCGGACAGGGTGAACACTGAAGCTTTCTTT | many | TRBD1 | TRBJ1-1 | TRBV15
CASSVVSGRAHYEQYF | TGTGCCAGCAGCGTAGTTAGCGGGAGGGCCCACTACGAGCAGTACTTC | many | TRBD2 | TRBJ2-7 | TRBV9
CASSEGAGTGELFF | TGTGCCAGCAGCGAAGGGGCGGGGACCGGGGAGCTGTTTTTT | - | - | TRBJ2-2 | TRBV7-3
CASSATEETQYF | TGTGCCAGCAGCGCCACAGAAGAGACCCAGTACTTC | many | - | TRBJ2-5 | TRBV9
CASSPGGGRPYNEQFF | TGTGCCAGCAGCCCAGGTGGCGGGAGACCCTACAATGAGCAGTTCTTC | many | TRBD2 | TRBJ2-1 | TRBV7-9
CASSQGQFNTGELFF | TGTGCCAGCAGCCAAGGACAATTCAACACCGGGGAGCTGTTTTTT | many | - | TRBJ2-2 | TRBV3-1
CASSPRGAGVIYNEQFF | TGCGCCAGCAGCCCCAGGGGAGCGGGAGTGATCTACAATGAGCAGTTCTTC | - | TRBD2 | TRBJ2-1 | TRBV4-1
CASSLGQGTLETQYF | TGTGCCAGCAGCTTAGGACAGGGGACGTTGGAGACCCAGTACTTC | many | TRBD1 | TRBJ2-5 | TRBV7-8
CASSSVGSVSTEAFF | TGCGCCAGCAGCTCTGTGGGGTCTGTTAGCACTGAAGCTTTCTTT | - | - | TRBJ1-1 | TRBV5-1
CASSPQLGEQFF | TGTGCCAGCAGCCCCCAGTTGGGTGAGCAGTTCTTC | many | - | TRBJ2-1 | TRBV7-3
CASSYDRTGGALNEKLFF | TGTGCCAGCAGTTACGATAGGACAGGGGGCGCCCTAAATGAAAAACTGTTTTTT | many | TRBD1 | TRBJ1-4 | TRBV6-2/TRBV6-3
CAWTRGGQGNQPQHF | TGTGCCTGGACAAGGGGGGGACAGGGGAATCAGCCCCAGCATTTT | many | TRBD1 | TRBJ1-5 | TRBV30
CAIPGQGAVTGELFF | TGTGCCATCCCGGGACAGGGGGCTGTCACCGGGGAGCTGTTTTTT | many | TRBD1 | TRBJ2-2 | TRBV28
CASSLQGRSSYNEQFF | TGTGCCAGCAGCTTACAGGGACGGAGCTCCTACAATGAGCAGTTCTTC | many | - | TRBJ2-1 | TRBV7-3
CSARRTTGNNQPQHF | TGCAGTGCTAGACGAACGACAGGGAACAATCAGCCCCAGCATTTT | many | TRBD1 | TRBJ1-5 | TRBV20-1
CASSPGGEYEQFF | TGTGCCAGCAGCCCAGGGGGCGAGTATGAGCAGTTCTTC | many | TRBD1 | TRBJ2-1 | TRBV2
CASSSPGSYEQYF | TGTGCCAGCAGTTCCCCAGGGAGCTACGAGCAGTACTTC | many | - | TRBJ2-7 | TRBV28
CASSSYRTGVNSPLHF | TGTGCCAGCAGTAGCTACAGGACGGGCGTGAATTCACCCCTCCACTTT | few | - | TRBJ1-6 | TRBV6-1
CASTEGNQPQHF | TGTGCCAGCACCGAGGGAAATCAGCCCCAGCATTTT | many | - | TRBJ1-5 | TRBV2
CAISGANVLTF | TGTGCCATCTCTGGGGCCAACGTCCTGACTTTC | many | - | TRBJ2-6 | TRBV10-3
CASSLQWNTEAFF | TGTGCCAGCAGCTTACAGTGGAACACTGAAGCTTTCTTT | many | - | TRBJ1-1 | TRBV12-3/TRBV12-4
CSVEDPTDTQYF | TGCAGCGTTGAAGATCCCACAGATACGCAGTATTTT | many | - | TRBJ2-3 | TRBV29-1
CSATGQLNNEQFF | TGCAGTGCCACAGGACAGCTTAACAATGAGCAGTTCTTC | few | - | TRBJ2-1 | TRBV20-1
CASMPDRGRYEQYF | TGCGCCAGCATGCCGGACAGGGGTAGATACGAGCAGTACTTC | many | TRBD1 | TRBJ2-7 | TRBV23-1
CASSPGKEAQYF | TGTGCCAGCAGCCCGGGGAAGGAGGCCCAGTATTTC | - | - | TRBJ2-5 | TRBV7-9
CATSRGVASYEQYF | TGTGCCACCAGCAGAGGGGTGGCCTCCTACGAGCAGTACTTC | - | - | TRBJ2-7 | TRBV15
CASSLDRDLLGNEQFF | TGTGCCAGCAGCTTGGACCGGGACCTCCTCGGCAATGAGCAGTTCTTC | many | - | TRBJ2-1 | TRBV11-2
CASSATGGSNEQYF | TGTGCCAGTTCTGCTACGGGCGGCTCCAACGAGCAGTACTTC | many | - | TRBJ2-7 | TRBV19
CASSLDTGLGANVLTF | TGTGCCAGCAGCTTAGATACGGGCCTAGGGGCCAACGTCCTGACTTTC | many | - | TRBJ2-6 | TRBV11-2
CASSTGNEAFF | TGTGCCAGCTCGACCGGAAATGAAGCTTTCTTT | many | - | TRBJ1-1 | TRBV18
CSVVPGYHEQYF | TGCAGCGTTGTCCCAGGGTACCACGAGCAGTACTTC | many | - | TRBJ2-7 | TRBV29-1
CASISTSGYTGELFF | TGTGCCAGCATTTCGACTAGCGGATACACCGGGGAGCTGTTTTTT | many | TRBD2 | TRBJ2-2 | TRBV6-2/TRBV6-3
CSVASGRSRDTQYF | TGCAGCGTTGCGAGCGGGAGAAGTAGGGATACGCAGTATTTT | many | TRBD2 | TRBJ2-3 | TRBV29-1
CAWSSGPSYEQYF | TGTGCCTGGAGTTCTGGGCCCTCCTACGAGCAGTACTTC | many | - | TRBJ2-7 | TRBV30
CATSRDWASGSGNIQYF | TGTGCCACCAGCAGAGATTGGGCTAGCGGGAGTGGGAACATTCAGTACTTC | few | TRBD2 | TRBJ2-4 | TRBV15
CSARDSSTDTQYF | TGCAGTGCTAGAGATTCTAGCACAGATACGCAGTATTTT | many | - | TRBJ2-3 | TRBV20-1
CASSSRSSGETQYF | TGCGCCAGCAGCTCCCGGTCAAGCGGGGAGACCCAGTACTTC | many | - | TRBJ2-5 | TRBV5-1
CASSLGLAGGFNEHFF | TGTGCCAGCAGCTTAGGACTAGCGGGAGGGTTCAATGAGCATTTCTTC | few | TRBD2 | TRBJ2-1 | TRBV11-3
CASSLYARSYNEQFF | TGTGCCAGCAGTTTATACGCCCGCTCCTACAATGAGCAGTTCTTC | - | - | TRBJ2-1 | TRBV28
CASSALAGGSDTQYF | TGTGCCAGCAGCGCACTAGCGGGAGGATCAGATACGCAGTATTTT | many | TRBD2 | TRBJ2-3 | TRBV6-4
CASSPGTGVSNTEAFF | TGCGCCAGCAGCCCCGGGACAGGGGTGTCCAACACTGAAGCTTTCTTT | many | TRBD1 | TRBJ1-1 | TRBV5-1
CASQAPSYEQYF | TGTGCCAGCCAGGCCCCCTCCTACGAGCAGTACTTC | many | - | TRBJ2-7 | TRBV19
CASSHPGQGSGWPQHF | TGCGCCAGCAGCCATCCTGGACAGGGCTCAGGATGGCCCCAGCATTTT | many | TRBD1 | TRBJ1-5 | TRBV4-1
CASSLALRGISPLHF | TGCGCCAGCAGCTTGGCCCTGAGGGGGATTTCACCCCTCCACTTT | many | - | TRBJ1-6 | TRBV5-1
CATSADGVPAPDTQYF | TGTGCCACCAGTGCAGACGGCGTCCCCGCTCCAGATACGCAGTATTTT | many | - | TRBJ2-3 | TRBV24-1
CASSLVAVQETQYF | TGTGCCAGCAGTTTAGTGGCAGTCCAAGAGACCCAGTACTTC | many | - | TRBJ2-5 | TRBV12-3/TRBV12-4
CASSDRDRLYEQYF | TGTGCCAGCAGTGACCGGGACCGCCTCTACGAGCAGTACTTC | many | - | TRBJ2-7 | TRBV6-1
CASSLYALGLAGDNEHFF | TGCGCCAGCAGCTTGTACGCTCTGGGACTAGCGGGAGATAATGAGCACTTCTTC | many | TRBD2 | TRBJ2-1 | TRBV5-1
CASSFGQGMDGYTF | TGTGCCAGCAGCTTTGGACAGGGGATGGATGGCTACACCTTC | many | TRBD1 | TRBJ1-2 | TRBV11-1
CASSLERPADEQYF | TGCGCCAGCAGCTTGGAGAGGCCCGCCGACGAGCAGTACTTC | many | - | TRBJ2-7 | TRBV5-1
CASSFGTTTYEQYF | TGTGCCAGTAGTTTTGGGACTACCACCTACGAGCAGTACTTC | - | TRBD2 | TRBJ2-7 | TRBV19
CSARRQGEGTEAVF | TGCAGCGCTCGCCGACAGGGGGAAGGGACTGAAGCTGTCTTT | - | TRBD1 | TRBJ1-6 | TRBV29-1
CASSMSAGTTNEQFF | TGTGCCAGTAGTATGTCTGCGGGAACGACGAATGAGCAGTTCTTC | medium-sized | - | TRBJ2-1 | TRBV19
CSVVGLEGWETQYF | TGCAGCGTTGTTGGTTTGGAGGGTTGGGAGACCCAGTACTTC | many | - | TRBJ2-5 | TRBV29-1
CASSPGQGDTIYF | TGTGCCAGCAGCCCCGGACAGGGAGACACCATATATTTT | many | TRBD1 | TRBJ1-3 | TRBV11-2
CASSAIRIDRGSQPQHF | TGTGCCAGTAGTGCGATACGAATTGACAGGGGGTCTCAGCCCCAGCATTTT | many | TRBD1 | TRBJ1-5 | TRBV19
CASSELGGVNTEAFF | TGTGCCAGCAGTGAACTGGGGGGTGTGAACACTGAAGCTTTCTTT | many | - | TRBJ1-1 | TRBV6-1
CASSHVQSGLVHNEQFF | TGCGCCAGCAGCCATGTACAATCGGGACTAGTTCATAATGAGCAGTTCTTC | many | TRBD2 | TRBJ2-1 | TRBV4-1
CASSFDRGGTDTQYF | TGTGCCAGCAGCTTTGACAGGGGAGGTACAGATACGCAGTATTTT | few | TRBD1 | TRBJ2-3 | TRBV7-9
CSVLGTGHEQYF | TGCAGCGTCCTTGGGACGGGCCACGAGCAGTACTTC | many | - | TRBJ2-7 | TRBV29-1